A single sample gave rise to the 14 T cell receptor beta chains below, sequenced in a study of cytomegalovirus exposure and HLA in healthy donors. PCR used 60 Vbeta primers and 13 Jbeta primers. Profiling relied on immunoSEQ multiplex PCR, and the TCRdb table lists in-frame clones only, not all of them. Of 140,000 to 150,000 clones listed, approximately 80% are singletons. The sequencing input was PBMCs. Receptor source: a woman aged 55-69 years in good health and CMV-seropositive.

The rearrangement uses TRBV28 and TRBJ2-3; TRBD1 aligns across 8 bases. CDR3 length: 18 residues. From germline, CDR1 is MDHEN and CDR2 SYDVKM. Trimming at V came to 4 bases and at J to 6 bases, leaving 18 bases not matched to a gene. CDR3 in DNA: TGTGCCAGCAGTTCCATATCGCGGACAGGGAGAGGTGGTGATACGCAGTATTTT. Protein: CASSSISRTGRGGDTQYF.

The chain combines TRBV19 with TRBJ1-2; perhaps TRBD1 as D (6 bases). Trimming removed 1 base from V and 4 bases from J, with 13 bases in between. The CDR3 consists of 15 residues. Germline assignment: CDR1 LNHDA and CDR2 SQIVND (reference sequence). DNA for the CDR3: TGTGCCAGTAGTATAGTCTTCGCAGGGGTCTATGGCTACACCTTC. Translated, it gives CASSIVFAGVYGYTF.

This chain uses TRBV15 with TRBJ2-1; tentatively, D is TRBD2 (6 bases). In germline, CDR1 is LNHNV, CDR2 YYDKDF (reference sequence). Trimming stripped 3 bases from V and 10 bases from J, with 16 bases between. This CDR3 has 14 amino acids. The CDR3 reads CATSSPPVEGEQFF. For the CDR3, the DNA is TGTGCCACCAGCAGCCCCCCGGTGGAGGGGGAGCAGTTCTTC.

This rearrangement joins TRBV4-1 to TRBJ2-7; D is possibly TRBD2 (6 bases). This CDR3 comprises 14 residues. Germline values: CDR1 MGHRA, CDR2 YSYEKL. The V end lost 0 bases, the J end lost 5 bases, and 11 bases lay between the germline ends. This CDR3 is CASSQEGGGNEQYF. CDR3 DNA: TGCGCCAGCAGCCAAGAAGGAGGCGGGAACGAGCAGTACTTC.

The rearrangement links TRBV7-9 to TRBJ2-2; 7 bases line up with TRBD2. The CDR3 contains 16 residues. The V segment lost 4 bases and the J segment 4 bases; nucleotides outside the gene matches: 9. The germline V gene encodes CDR1 SEHNR and CDR2 FQNEAQ (reference sequence). The CDR3 spells CASSSSLAPGTGELFF. Written as DNA, the CDR3 is TGTGCCAGCAGCTCCTCACTAGCGCCGGGCACCGGGGAGCTGTTTTTT.

This clone was observed a handful of times. This specimen includes other DNA sequences encoding the same CDR3. The chain recombines TRBV4-1 with TRBJ1-5, with 7 bases fitting TRBD1. Losses at the gene ends were 4 bases for V and 5 bases for J; bases not matched to a gene: 2. In germline, CDR1 is MGHRA, CDR2 YSYEKL. This CDR3 is 13 amino acids long. The CDR3 DNA reads TGCGCCAGCAGCCGACAGGGTCATCAGCCCCAGCATTTT. Translating it yields CASSRQGHQPQHF.

This chain links TRBV27 with TRBJ2-3; D may be TRBD1 (5 bases). The V gene's germline CDR1 is MNHEY and CDR2 SMNVEV (reference sequence). This CDR3 region has 14 residues. Trimming took off 3 bases at V and 1 base at J, with 8 bases between the two ends. The DNA for the CDR3 is TGTGCCAGCAGTTTGTCCAGGGGCACAGATACGCAGTATTTT. Translating gives CASSLSRGTDTQYF.

This clone came up a few times. This chain links TRBV7-2 with TRBJ2-5, with D maybe TRBD2 (5 bases). This CDR3 contains 15 residues. Germline CDR1 is SGHTA and CDR2 is FQGNSA. V was trimmed by 5 bases and J by 7 bases, leaving 20 bases between them. The CDR3 here is CASSPRSGSSGTQYF. CDR3 DNA sequence: TGTGCCAGCAGCCCACGGTCGGGCTCGAGCGGGACCCAGTACTTC.

The rearrangement uses TRBV7-2 and TRBJ2-7; 7 positions agree with TRBD1. The CDR3 totals 14 residues. Germline assignment: CDR1 SGHTA and CDR2 FQGNSA. The ends lost 4 bases at V and 6 bases at J; junction bases unmatched: 9. The CDR3 nucleotides read TGTGCCAGCAGCTCCGAGGGGGCCCGGCTCGAGCAGTACTTC. This sequence encodes CASSSEGARLEQYF.

As to this clone: One junction end does not reproduce the germline sequence, and a read error may be involved. Different DNA sequences within this sample yield the same CDR3. This chain joins TRBV9 and TRBJ2-7; 7 bases match TRBD2. The CDR3 sequence is 15 residues long. Germline values: CDR1 SGDLS, CDR2 YYNGEE. CDR3 nucleotide sequence: TGCGCCAGCAGCGTGGGGGGGAGCAACACCTACGAGCAGTACTTC. Translating it yields CASSVGGSNTYEQYF. The full variable domain, its missing parts supplied by reference TRBV9 and TRBJ2-7, is DSGVTQTPKHLITATGQRVTLRCSPRSGDLSVYWYQQSLDQGLQFLIQYYNGEERAKGNILERFSAQQFPDLHSELNLSSLELGDSALYFCASSVGGSNTYEQYFGPGTRLTVT.

This clone was observed once. V and J are TRBV30 and TRBJ2-5, with 11 bases aligning to TRBD2. The ends lost 7 bases at V and 5 bases at J; junction bases unmatched: 9. The CDR3 extends over 14 amino acids. The germline V gene encodes CDR1 GTSNPN and CDR2 SVGIG (reference sequence). In DNA, the CDR3 is TGTGCCTCCACCTTAGCGGGAGGGAGGGAGACCCAGTACTTC. It codes for CASTLAGGRETQYF.

The rearrangement joins TRBV28 to TRBJ2-5; 15 bases match TRBD2. V lost 5 bases, J lost 1 base, and 11 bases stayed unmatched. From germline, CDR1 is MDHEN and CDR2 SYDVKM. The CDR3 extends over 19 amino acids. CDR3 DNA: TGTGCCAGCAGTCCGGGACTAGCGGGAGGAGGGGGCCCCCAAGAGACCCAGTACTTC. Translating it yields CASSPGLAGGGGPQETQYF. Drawing the rest from reference TRBV28 and TRBJ2-5, the complete variable domain is DVKVTQSSRYLVKRTGEKVFLECVQDMDHENMFWYRQDPGLGLRLIYFSYDVKMKEKGDIPEGYSVSREKKERFSLILESASTNQTSMYLCASSPGLAGGGGPQETQYFGPGTRLLVL.

The chain is built from TRBV30 and TRBJ1-2; TRBD1 agrees at 8 bases. Germline CDR1 is GTSNPN and CDR2 is SVGIG (reference sequence). The CDR3 covers 16 residues. J gave up 3 bases and V 2 bases, and 11 bases lay outside the gene matches. CDR3 DNA sequence: TGTGCCTGGAGTCCACCCCAGGGGGCGCGGTACTATGGCTACACCTTC. Residues: CAWSPPQGARYYGYTF.

The rearrangement uses TRBV28 and TRBJ1-2; D unclear. The CDR3 is 13 residues long. The germline V and J ends were trimmed by 2 bases and 5 bases, with 9 bases remaining between them. From germline, CDR1 is MDHEN and CDR2 SYDVKM. CDR3 nucleotide sequence: TGTGCCAGCAGTTTAGAGCTAGGATATGGCTACACCTTC. It translates to CASSLELGYGYTF.